This record concerns one T cell receptor (beta chain) sequence. Antigen: not known. Latent tuberculosis screening used tuberculin skin test and IGRA at entry. The data were taken from a study of T cells in tuberculosis. Overall study context: CD1B tetramers identified T cells specific for mycobacterial lipid GMM.

Generated by immunoSEQ multiplex PCR, the TCRdb table keeps only in-frame clones and is missing some. Among over 25,000 clones listed, around 90% were seen once. Study-wide results and caveats: Active tuberculosis alpha repertoires lay closer to GMM-specific TCRs than controls'. The TCR-beta difference was not significant; alpha differences partly reflected length.

CDR1 and CDR2 from the germline V gene are ENHRY and SYGVKD. V lost 3 bases and J lost 7; bases outside the gene matches: 8. This CDR3 is 15 amino acids long. The TCR comes from a donor between 5 and 29 years old with latent tuberculosis or without tuberculosis infection. This sequence joins TRBV10-3 and TRBJ2-1; 8 bases are a match to TRBD1. The sample taken for sequencing was PBMCs. The CDR3: CAISDPRGRGNEQFF. DNA for the CDR3: TGTGCCATCAGTGACCCCAGGGGGCGCGGGAATGAGCAGTTCTTC.